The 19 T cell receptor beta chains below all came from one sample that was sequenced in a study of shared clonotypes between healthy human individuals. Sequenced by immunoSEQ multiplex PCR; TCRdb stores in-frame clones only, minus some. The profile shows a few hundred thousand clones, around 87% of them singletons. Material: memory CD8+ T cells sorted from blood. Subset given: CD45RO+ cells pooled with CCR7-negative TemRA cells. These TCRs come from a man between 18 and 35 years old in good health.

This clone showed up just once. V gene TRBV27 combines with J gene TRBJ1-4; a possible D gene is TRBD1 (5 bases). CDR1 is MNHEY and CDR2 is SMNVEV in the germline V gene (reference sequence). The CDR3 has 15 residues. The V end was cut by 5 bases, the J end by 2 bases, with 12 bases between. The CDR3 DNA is TGTGCCAGCAGTCCCTGGGGGGACACTAATGAAAAACTGTTTTTT. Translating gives CASSPWGDTNEKLFF.

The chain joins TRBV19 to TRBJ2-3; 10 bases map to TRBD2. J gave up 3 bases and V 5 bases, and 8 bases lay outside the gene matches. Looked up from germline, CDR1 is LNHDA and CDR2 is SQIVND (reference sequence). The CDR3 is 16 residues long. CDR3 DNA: TGTGCCAGTAGTGAGGCAGCGGGGGGGTTGACAGATACGCAGTATTTT. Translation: CASSEAAGGLTDTQYF.

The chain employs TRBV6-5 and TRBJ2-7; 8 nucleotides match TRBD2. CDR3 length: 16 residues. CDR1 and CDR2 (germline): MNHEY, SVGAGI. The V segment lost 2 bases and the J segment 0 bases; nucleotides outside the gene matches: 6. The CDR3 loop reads CASSYPLREGSYEQYF. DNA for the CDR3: TGTGCCAGCAGTTACCCGCTCCGGGAGGGCTCCTACGAGCAGTACTTC.

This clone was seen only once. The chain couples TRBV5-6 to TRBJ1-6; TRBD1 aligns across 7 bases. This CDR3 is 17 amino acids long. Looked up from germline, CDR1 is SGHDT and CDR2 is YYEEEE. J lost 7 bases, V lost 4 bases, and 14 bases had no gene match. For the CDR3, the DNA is TGTGCCAGCAGCCCGGGAATACGGGACAGCAAAAATTCACCCCTCCACTTT. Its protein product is CASSPGIRDSKNSPLHF.

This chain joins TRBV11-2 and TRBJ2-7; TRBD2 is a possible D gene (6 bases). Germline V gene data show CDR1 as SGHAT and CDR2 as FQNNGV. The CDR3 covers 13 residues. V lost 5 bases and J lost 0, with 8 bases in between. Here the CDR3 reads CASSRGSSYEQYF. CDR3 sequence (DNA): TGTGCCAGCAGCCGGGGGAGCTCCTACGAGCAGTACTTC.

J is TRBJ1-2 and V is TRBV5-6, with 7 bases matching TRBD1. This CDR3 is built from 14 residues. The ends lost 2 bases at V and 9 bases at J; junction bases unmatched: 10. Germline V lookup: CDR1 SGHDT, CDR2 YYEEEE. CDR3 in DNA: TGTGCCAGCAGCTTCGGGACAGAGCTACCTCGCTACACCTTC. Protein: CASSFGTELPRYTF.

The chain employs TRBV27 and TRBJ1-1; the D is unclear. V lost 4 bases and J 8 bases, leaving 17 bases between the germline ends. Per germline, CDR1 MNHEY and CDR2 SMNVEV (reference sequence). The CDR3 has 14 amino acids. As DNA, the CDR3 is TGTGCCAGCAGTTCAATCCCGAATAGGCAGGAAGCTTTCTTT. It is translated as CASSSIPNRQEAFF.

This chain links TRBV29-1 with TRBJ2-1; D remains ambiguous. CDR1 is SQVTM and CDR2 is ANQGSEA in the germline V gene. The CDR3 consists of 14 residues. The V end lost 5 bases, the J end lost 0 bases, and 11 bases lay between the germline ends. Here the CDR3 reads CSVRAPSSYNEQFF. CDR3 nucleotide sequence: TGCAGCGTTAGGGCGCCTAGCTCCTACAATGAGCAGTTCTTC.

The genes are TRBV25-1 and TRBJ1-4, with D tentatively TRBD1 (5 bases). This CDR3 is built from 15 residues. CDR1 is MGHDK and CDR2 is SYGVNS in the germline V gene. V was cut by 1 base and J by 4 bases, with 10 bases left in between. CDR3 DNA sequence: TGTGCCAGCAGTGAATGGGGCAGCCATAATGAAAAACTGTTTTTT. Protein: CASSEWGSHNEKLFF.

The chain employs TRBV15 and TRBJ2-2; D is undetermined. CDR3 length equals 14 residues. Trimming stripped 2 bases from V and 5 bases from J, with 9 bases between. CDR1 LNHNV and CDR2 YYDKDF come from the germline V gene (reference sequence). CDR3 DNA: TGTGCCACCAGCAGAAATACAGCTACCGGGGAGCTGTTTTTT. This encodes CATSRNTATGELFF.

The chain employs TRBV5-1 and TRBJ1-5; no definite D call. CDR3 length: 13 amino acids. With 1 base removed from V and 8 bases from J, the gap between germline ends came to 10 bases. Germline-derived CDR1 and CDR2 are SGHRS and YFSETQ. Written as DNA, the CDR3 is TGCGCCAGCAGCTTGAGCGGACTTAAGCCCCAGCATTTT. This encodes CASSLSGLKPQHF.

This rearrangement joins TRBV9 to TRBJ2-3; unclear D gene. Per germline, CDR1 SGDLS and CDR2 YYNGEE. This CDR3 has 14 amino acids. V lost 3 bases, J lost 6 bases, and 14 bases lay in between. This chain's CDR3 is CASSEEPSRDTQYF. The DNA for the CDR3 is TGTGCCAGCAGCGAGGAGCCCAGTAGGGATACGCAGTATTTT.

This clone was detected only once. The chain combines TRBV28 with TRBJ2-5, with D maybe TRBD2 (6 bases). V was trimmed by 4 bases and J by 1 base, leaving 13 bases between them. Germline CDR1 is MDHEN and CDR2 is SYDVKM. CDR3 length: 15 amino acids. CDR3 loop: CASSSPLASQETQYF. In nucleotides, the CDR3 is TGTGCCAGCAGTTCCCCCCTAGCGAGCCAAGAGACCCAGTACTTC.

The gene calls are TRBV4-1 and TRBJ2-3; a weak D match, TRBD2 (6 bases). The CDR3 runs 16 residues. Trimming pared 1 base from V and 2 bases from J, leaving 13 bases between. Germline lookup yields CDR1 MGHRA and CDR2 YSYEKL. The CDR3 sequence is CASSQVFGEDTDTQYF. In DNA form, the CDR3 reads TGCGCCAGCAGCCAAGTGTTTGGGGAGGACACAGATACGCAGTATTTT.

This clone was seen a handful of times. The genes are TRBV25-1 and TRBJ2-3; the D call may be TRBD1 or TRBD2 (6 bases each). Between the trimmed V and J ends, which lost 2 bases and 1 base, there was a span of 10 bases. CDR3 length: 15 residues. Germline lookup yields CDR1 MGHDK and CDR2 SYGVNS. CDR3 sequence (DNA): TGTGCCAGCAGTGAAAGGGGGGCCCGCACAGATACGCAGTATTTT. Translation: CASSERGARTDTQYF.

The CDR3 region is CASSLGLAGAGELFF. The CDR3 region has the DNA TGTGCCAGCAGCCTCGGACTAGCGGGAGCCGGGGAGCTGTTTTTT. V is TRBV27 and J is TRBJ2-2; 13 bases are shared with TRBD2. With 6 bases clipped from V and 6 bases from J, the junction kept 4 bases outside the gene matches. CDR3 length equals 15 residues. Germline lookup yields CDR1 MNHEY and CDR2 SMNVEV (reference sequence).

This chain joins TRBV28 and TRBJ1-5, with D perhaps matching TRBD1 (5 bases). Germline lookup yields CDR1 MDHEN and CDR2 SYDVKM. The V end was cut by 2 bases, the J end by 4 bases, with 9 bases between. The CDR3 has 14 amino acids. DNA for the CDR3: TGTGCCAGCAGTTTAAGGTCAGGGAATCAGCCCCAGCATTTT. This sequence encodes CASSLRSGNQPQHF.

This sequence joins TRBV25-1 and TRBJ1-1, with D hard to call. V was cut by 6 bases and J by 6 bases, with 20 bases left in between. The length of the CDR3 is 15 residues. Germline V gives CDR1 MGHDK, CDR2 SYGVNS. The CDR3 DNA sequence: TGTGCCAGCAGCCGGATCCTTTGGGATCGTCCTGAAGCTTTCTTT. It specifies CASSRILWDRPEAFF.

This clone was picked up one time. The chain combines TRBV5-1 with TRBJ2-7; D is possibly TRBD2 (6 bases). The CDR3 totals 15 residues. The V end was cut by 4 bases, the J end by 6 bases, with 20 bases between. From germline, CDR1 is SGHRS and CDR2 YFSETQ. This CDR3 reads CASSRSQEGRGEQYF. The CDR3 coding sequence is TGCGCCAGCAGCCGCTCCCAGGAGGGTAGGGGCGAGCAGTACTTC.